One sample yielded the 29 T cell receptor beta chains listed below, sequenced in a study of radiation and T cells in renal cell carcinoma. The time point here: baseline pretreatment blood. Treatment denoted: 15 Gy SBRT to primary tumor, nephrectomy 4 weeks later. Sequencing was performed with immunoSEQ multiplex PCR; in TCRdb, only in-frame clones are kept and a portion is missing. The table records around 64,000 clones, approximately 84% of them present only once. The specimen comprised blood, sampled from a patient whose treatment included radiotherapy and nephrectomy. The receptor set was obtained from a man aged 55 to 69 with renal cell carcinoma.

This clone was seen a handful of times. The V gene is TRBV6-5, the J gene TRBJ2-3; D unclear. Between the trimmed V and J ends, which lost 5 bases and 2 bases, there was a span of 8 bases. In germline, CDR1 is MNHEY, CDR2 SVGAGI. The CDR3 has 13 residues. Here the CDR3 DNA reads TGTGCCAGCAGTCCCCTTGACACAGATACGCAGTATTTT. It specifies CASSPLDTDTQYF.

The CDR3 is CASGLGFLAGGTDTQYF. CDR3 bases: TGTGCTAGTGGTTTGGGTTTCCTAGCGGGAGGAACAGATACGCAGTATTTT. The V call is TRBV12-5, the J call TRBJ2-3; TRBD2 aligns across 11 bases. Germline assignment: CDR1 LGHNT and CDR2 FRNRAP. Trimming took 1 base from V and 3 from J; bases not matched to a gene: 6. This CDR3 is built from 17 residues.

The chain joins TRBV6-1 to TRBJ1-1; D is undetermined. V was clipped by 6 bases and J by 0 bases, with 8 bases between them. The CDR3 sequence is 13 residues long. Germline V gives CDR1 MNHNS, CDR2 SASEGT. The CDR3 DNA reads TGTGCCAGCAGGGAGGGTTTGAACACTGAAGCTTTCTTT. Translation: CASREGLNTEAFF.

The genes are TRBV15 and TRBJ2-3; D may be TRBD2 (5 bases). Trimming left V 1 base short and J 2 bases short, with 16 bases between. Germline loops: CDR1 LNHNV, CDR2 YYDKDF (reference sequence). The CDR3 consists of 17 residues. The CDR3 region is CATSRVLVPKATDTQYF. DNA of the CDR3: TGTGCCACCAGCAGAGTACTAGTGCCAAAAGCCACAGATACGCAGTATTTT.

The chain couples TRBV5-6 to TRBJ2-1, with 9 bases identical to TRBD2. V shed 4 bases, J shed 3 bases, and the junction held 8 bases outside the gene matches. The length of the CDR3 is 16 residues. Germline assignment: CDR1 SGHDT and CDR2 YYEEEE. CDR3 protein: CASSPFKREVYNEQFF. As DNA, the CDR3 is TGTGCCAGCAGCCCGTTTAAGCGGGAGGTCTACAATGAGCAGTTCTTC.

CDR3: CASSRQGWTNEQYV. The CDR3 DNA sequence: TGTGCCAGCAGCAGACAGGGGTGGACCAACGAGCAGTACGTC. The V and J genes are TRBV11-3 and TRBJ2-7; 8 nucleotides line up with TRBD1. Germline loops: CDR1 SGHNT, CDR2 YENEEA. The trim removed 5 bases at V and 5 bases at J, leaving 8 bases unmatched. There are 14 residues in the CDR3.

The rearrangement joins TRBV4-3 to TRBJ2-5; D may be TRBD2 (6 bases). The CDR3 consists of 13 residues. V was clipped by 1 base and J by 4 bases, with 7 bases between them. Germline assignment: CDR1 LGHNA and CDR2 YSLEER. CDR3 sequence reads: CASSQVGGETQYF. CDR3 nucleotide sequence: TGCGCCAGCAGCCAAGTGGGGGGAGAGACCCAGTACTTC.

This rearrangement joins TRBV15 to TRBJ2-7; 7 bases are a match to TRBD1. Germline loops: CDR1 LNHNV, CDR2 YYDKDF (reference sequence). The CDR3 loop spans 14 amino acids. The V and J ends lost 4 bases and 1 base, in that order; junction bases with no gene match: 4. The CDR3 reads CATSKTGKSYEQYF. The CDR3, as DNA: TGTGCCACCAGCAAGACAGGGAAATCCTACGAGCAGTACTTC.

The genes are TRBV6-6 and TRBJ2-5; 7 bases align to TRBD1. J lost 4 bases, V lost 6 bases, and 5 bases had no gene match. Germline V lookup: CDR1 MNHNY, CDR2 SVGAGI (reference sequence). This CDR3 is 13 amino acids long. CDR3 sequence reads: CASSYGTVETQYF. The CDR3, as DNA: TGTGCCAGCAGCTATGGGACAGTAGAGACCCAGTACTTC.

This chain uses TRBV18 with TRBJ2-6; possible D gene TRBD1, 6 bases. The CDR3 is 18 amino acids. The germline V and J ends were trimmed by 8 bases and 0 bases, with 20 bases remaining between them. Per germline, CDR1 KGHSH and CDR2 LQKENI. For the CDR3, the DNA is TGTGCCAGCAGCAGACCTGGGGACAAACGCTCTGGGGCCAACGTCCTGACTTTC. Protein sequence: CASSRPGDKRSGANVLTF.

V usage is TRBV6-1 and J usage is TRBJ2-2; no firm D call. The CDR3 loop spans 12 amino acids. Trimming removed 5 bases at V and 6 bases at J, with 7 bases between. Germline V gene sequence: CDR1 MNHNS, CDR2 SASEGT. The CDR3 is CASSLRPGELFF. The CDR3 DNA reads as TGTGCCAGCAGTCTAAGGCCCGGGGAGCTGTTTTTT.

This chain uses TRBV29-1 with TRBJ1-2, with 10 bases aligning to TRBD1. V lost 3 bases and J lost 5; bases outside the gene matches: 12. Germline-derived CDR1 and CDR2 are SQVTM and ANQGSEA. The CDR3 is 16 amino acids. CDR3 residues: CSVDTAGQGVNYGYTF. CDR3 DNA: TGCAGCGTTGATACCGCAGGACAGGGGGTAAATTATGGCTACACCTTC. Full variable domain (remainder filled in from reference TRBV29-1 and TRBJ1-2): SAVISQKPSRDICQRGTSLTIQCQVDSQVTMMFWYRQQPGQSLTLIATANQGSEATYESGFVIDKFPISRPNLTFSTLTVSNMSPEDSSIYLCSVDTAGQGVNYGYTFGSGTRLTVV.

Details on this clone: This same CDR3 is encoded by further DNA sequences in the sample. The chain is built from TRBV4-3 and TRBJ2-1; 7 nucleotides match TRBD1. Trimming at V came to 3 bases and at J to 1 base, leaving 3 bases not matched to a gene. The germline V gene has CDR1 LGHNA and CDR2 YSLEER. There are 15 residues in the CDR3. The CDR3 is CASSQGRGSYNEQFF. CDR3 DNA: TGCGCCAGCAGCCAGGGCAGGGGGTCCTACAATGAGCAGTTCTTC.

CDR3 nucleotides: TGTGCCAGCAGTTCCACTAGCGCCAGCACAGATACGCAGTATTTT. It encodes CASSSTSASTDTQYF. The chain uses TRBV27 and TRBJ2-3; 7 positions agree with TRBD2. Trimming removed 4 bases from V and 0 bases from J; junction bases left unmatched: 4. The CDR3 loop spans 15 amino acids. Germline CDR1 is MNHEY and CDR2 is SMNVEV (reference sequence).

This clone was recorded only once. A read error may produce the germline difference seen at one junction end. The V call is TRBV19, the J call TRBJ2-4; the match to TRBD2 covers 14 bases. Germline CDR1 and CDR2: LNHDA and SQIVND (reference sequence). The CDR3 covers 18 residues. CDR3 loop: CASGIPGGGLAGVNIQYF. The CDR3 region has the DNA TGTGCCAGTGGTATCCCGGGAGGGGGACTAGCGGGAGTTAACATTCAGTACTTC.

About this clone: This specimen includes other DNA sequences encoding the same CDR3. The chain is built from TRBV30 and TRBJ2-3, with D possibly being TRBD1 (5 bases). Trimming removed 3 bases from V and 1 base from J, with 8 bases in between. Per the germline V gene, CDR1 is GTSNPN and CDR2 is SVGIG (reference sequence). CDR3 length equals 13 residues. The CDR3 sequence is CAWRGRGTDTQYF. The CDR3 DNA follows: TGTGCCTGGAGGGGCAGGGGCACAGATACGCAGTATTTT.

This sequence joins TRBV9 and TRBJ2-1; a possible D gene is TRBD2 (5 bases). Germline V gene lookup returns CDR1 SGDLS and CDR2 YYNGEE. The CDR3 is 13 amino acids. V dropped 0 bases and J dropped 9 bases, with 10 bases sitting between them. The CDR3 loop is CASSVDAGIEQFF. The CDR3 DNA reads TGTGCCAGCAGCGTAGACGCGGGCATTGAGCAGTTCTTC. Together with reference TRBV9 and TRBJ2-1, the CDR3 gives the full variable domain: DSGVTQTPKHLITATGQRVTLRCSPRSGDLSVYWYQQSLDQGLQFLIQYYNGEERAKGNILERFSAQQFPDLHSELNLSSLELGDSALYFCASSVDAGIEQFFGPGTRLTVL.

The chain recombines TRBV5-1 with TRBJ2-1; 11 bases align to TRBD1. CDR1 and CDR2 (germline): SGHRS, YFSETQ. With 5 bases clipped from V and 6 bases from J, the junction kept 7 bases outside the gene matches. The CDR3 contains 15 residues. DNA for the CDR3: TGCGCCAGCAGATGGGGACAGGGGGTCATCAATGAGCAGTTCTTC. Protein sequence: CASRWGQGVINEQFF.

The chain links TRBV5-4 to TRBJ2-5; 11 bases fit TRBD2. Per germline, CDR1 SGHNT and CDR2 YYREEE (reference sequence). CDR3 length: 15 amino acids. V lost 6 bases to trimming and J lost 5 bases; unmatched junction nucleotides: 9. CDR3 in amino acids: CASILAGGSQETQYF. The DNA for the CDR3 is TGTGCCAGCATTCTAGCGGGGGGATCTCAGGAGACCCAGTACTTC.

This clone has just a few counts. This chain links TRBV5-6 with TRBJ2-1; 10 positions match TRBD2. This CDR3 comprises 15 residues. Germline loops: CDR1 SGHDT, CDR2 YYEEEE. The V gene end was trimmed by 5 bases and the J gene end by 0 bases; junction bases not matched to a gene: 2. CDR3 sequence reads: CASRTSGLSYNEQFF. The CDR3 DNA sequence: TGTGCCAGCAGGACTAGCGGGCTCTCCTACAATGAGCAGTTCTTC.

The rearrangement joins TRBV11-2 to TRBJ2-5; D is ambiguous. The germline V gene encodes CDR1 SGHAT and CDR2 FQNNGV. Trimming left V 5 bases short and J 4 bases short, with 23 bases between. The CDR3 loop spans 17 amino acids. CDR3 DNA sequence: TGTGCCAGCAGCGGAGAAGGACCATCTCGAAGGTTAGAGACCCAGTACTTC. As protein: CASSGEGPSRRLETQYF.

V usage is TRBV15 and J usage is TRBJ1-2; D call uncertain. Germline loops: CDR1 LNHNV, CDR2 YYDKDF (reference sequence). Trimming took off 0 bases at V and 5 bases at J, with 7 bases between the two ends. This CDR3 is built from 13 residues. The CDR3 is CATSREGLYGYTF. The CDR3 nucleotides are TGTGCCACCAGCAGAGAAGGGTTGTATGGCTACACCTTC. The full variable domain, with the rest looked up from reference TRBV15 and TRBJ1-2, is DAMVIQNPRYQVTQFGKPVTLSCSQTLNHNVMYWYQQKSSQAPKLLFHYYDKDFNNEADTPDNFQSRRPNTSFCFLDIRSPGLGDTAMYLCATSREGLYGYTFGSGTRLTVV.

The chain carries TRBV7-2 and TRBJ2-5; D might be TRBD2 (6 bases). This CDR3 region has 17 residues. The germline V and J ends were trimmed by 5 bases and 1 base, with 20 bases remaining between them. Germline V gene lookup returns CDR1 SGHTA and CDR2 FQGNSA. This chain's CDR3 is CASSTRLAVPLQETQYF. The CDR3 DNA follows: TGTGCCAGCAGCACACGCTTAGCGGTACCCCTCCAAGAGACCCAGTACTTC.

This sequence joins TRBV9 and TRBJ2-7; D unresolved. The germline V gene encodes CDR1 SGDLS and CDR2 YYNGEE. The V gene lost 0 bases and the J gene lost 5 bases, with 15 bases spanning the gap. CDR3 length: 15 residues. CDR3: CASSVDDGRKNEQYF. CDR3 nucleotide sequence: TGTGCCAGCAGCGTAGATGACGGCCGAAAGAACGAGCAGTACTTC.

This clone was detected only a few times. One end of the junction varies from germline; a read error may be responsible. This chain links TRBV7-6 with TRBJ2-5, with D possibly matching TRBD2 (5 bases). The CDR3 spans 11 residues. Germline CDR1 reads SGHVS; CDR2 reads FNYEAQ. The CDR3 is CASSLREIQYF. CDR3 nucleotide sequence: TGTGCCAGCAGCTTAAGGGAGATCCAGTACTTC.

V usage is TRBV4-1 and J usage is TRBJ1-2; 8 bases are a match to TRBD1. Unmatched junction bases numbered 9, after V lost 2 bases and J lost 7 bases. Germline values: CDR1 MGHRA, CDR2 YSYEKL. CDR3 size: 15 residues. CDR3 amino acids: CASSQPTRGHGGYTF. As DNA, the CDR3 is TGCGCCAGCAGCCAACCTACCAGGGGGCATGGTGGCTACACCTTC.

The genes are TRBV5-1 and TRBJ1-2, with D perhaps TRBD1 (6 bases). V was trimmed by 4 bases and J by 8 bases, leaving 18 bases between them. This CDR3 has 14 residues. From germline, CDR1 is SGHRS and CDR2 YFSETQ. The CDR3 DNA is TGCGCCAGCAGCCCGTTAGGGGGAGGGGAAGGCTACACCTTC. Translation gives CASSPLGGGEGYTF.

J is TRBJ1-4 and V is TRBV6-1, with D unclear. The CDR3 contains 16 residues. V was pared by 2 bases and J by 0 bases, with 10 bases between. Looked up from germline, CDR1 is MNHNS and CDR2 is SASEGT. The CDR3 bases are TGTGCCAGCAGTGAATCCTTCATACCAACTAATGAAAAACTGTTTTTT. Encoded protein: CASSESFIPTNEKLFF.

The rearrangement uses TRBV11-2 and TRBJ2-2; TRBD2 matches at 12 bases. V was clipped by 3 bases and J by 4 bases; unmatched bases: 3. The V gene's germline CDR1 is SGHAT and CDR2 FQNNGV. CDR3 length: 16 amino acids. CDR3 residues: CASSLASGGATGELFF. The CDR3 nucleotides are TGTGCCAGCAGCTTGGCTAGCGGGGGGGCCACCGGGGAGCTGTTTTTT.